A single sample gave rise to the 19 T cell receptor beta chains below, sequenced in a study of T cell responses to AZD1222 COVID-19 vaccine. Repertoires were generated with immunoSEQ multiplex PCR, while TCRdb's copy carries only in-frame clones and drops some. The sample includes about 72,000 clones, nearly 90% of them seen just once. Sequencing was performed on peripheral blood, taken 28 days after the second AZD1222 dose. These receptors all stem from an adult who received the AZD1222 COVID-19 vaccine.

V is TRBV11-3 and J is TRBJ1-2; a possible D gene is TRBD1 (6 bases). This CDR3 contains 14 residues. Looked up from germline, CDR1 is SGHNT and CDR2 is YENEEA. V lost 5 bases, J lost 1 base, and 11 bases lay in between. Written as DNA, the CDR3 is TGTGCCAGCAGCCTCAGGGGTTTTAACTATGGCTACACCTTC. It yields the protein CASSLRGFNYGYTF.

The V call is TRBV3-1 (or the pseudogene TRBV3-2), the J call TRBJ2-7, with 11 bases fitting TRBD2. CDR1 is LGHDT, CDR2 YNNKEL, per germline (reference sequence). CDR3 length: 15 amino acids. Trimming at V came to 4 bases and at J to 2 bases, leaving 4 bases not matched to a gene. CDR3 protein: CASSPQLAGAYEQYF. Written as DNA, the CDR3 is TGTGCCAGCAGCCCCCAACTAGCGGGAGCCTACGAGCAGTACTTC.

The chain uses TRBV28 and TRBJ2-5; D is unclear. V lost 5 bases, J lost 1 base, and 5 bases lay in between. CDR1 and CDR2 from the germline V gene are MDHEN and SYDVKM. CDR3 size: 12 residues. The CDR3 loop is CASSRLQETQYF. CDR3 in DNA: TGTGCCAGCAGTCGACTCCAAGAGACCCAGTACTTC.

The V call is TRBV27, the J call TRBJ1-5; TRBD1 is a possible D gene (5 bases). This CDR3 comprises 14 residues. V lost 8 bases to trimming and J lost 1 base, with 12 bases between them. Germline loops: CDR1 MNHEY, CDR2 SMNVEV (reference sequence). CDR3 sequence: CASWARGSNQPQHF. CDR3 bases: TGTGCCAGCTGGGCCCGGGGGAGCAATCAGCCCCAGCATTTT.

This clone was counted a single time. V gene TRBV18 combines with J gene TRBJ2-6; either TRBD1 or TRBD2 may fit D (7 bases each). Trimming stripped 6 bases from V and 1 base from J, with 13 bases between. CDR3 size: 16 residues. Germline CDR1 reads KGHSH; CDR2 reads LQKENI. CDR3 nucleotides: TGTGCCAGCTCCCTTCAGGGGGGGTCTGGGGCCAACGTCCTGACTTTC. Translated: CASSLQGGSGANVLTF.

The DNA of the CDR3 is TGCGCCAGCAGCTCGACAGGGGTCTACAATGAGCAGTTCTTC. It specifies CASSSTGVYNEQFF. The V gene is TRBV5-1, the J gene TRBJ2-1; 8 nucleotides align to TRBD1. Germline V gives CDR1 SGHRS, CDR2 YFSETQ. The CDR3 has 14 residues. J was trimmed by 3 bases and V by 3 bases; bases with no gene match: 2.

This chain links TRBV2 with TRBJ2-7; no clear D gene. Germline V gives CDR1 SNHLY, CDR2 FYNNEI. V lost 6 bases and J lost 3, with 9 bases in between. The CDR3 consists of 12 residues. The CDR3 loop reads CASSVTIYEQYF. CDR3 sequence (DNA): TGTGCCAGCAGCGTTACAATCTACGAGCAGTACTTC.

The chain recombines TRBV29-1 with TRBJ2-2; D is undetermined. Trimming took 0 bases from V and 0 from J, leaving 5 bases between them. The CDR3 loop spans 14 amino acids. CDR1 and CDR2 (germline): SQVTM, ANQGSEA. The CDR3 loop reads CSVEDYSNTGELFF. The DNA for the CDR3 is TGCAGCGTTGAAGATTACTCGAACACCGGGGAGCTGTTTTTT.

This chain uses TRBV5-6 with TRBJ1-2; D remains unclear. Trimming stripped 2 bases from V and 6 bases from J, with 17 bases between. Germline-derived CDR1 and CDR2 are SGHDT and YYEEEE. The CDR3 runs to 15 residues. CDR3 sequence: CASSFMVARTDGYTF. The CDR3 DNA reads as TGTGCCAGCAGCTTTATGGTAGCCCGGACCGATGGCTACACCTTC.

The rearrangement links TRBV4-1 to TRBJ2-3; TRBD2 agrees at 10 bases. Trimming cost V 0 bases and J 3 bases; bases outside gene matches: 12. CDR3 length: 19 amino acids. Germline V gene lookup returns CDR1 MGHRA and CDR2 YSYEKL. DNA of the CDR3: TGCGCCAGCAGCCAAGAACCCCCGAGGGCTAGCGGGAGTACAGATACGCAGTATTTT. Residues: CASSQEPPRASGSTDTQYF.

The V gene is TRBV18, the J gene TRBJ2-2; no firm D call. CDR1 and CDR2 from the germline V gene are KGHSH and LQKENI. Trimming removed 0 bases from V and 2 bases from J, with 7 bases in between. The CDR3 runs 15 residues. CDR3 residues: CASSPPGRNTGELFF. CDR3 nucleotides: TGTGCCAGCTCACCACCGGGAAGAAACACCGGGGAGCTGTTTTTT.

This clone was observed a single time. CDR3 nucleotides: TGTGCCACCAGTGATACTGACAGCACTGAAGCTTTCTTT. It specifies CATSDTDSTEAFF. V is TRBV24-1 and J is TRBJ1-1, with a possible D match to TRBD1 (5 bases). The CDR3 loop spans 13 amino acids. The ends were cut back, 3 bases at V and 4 bases at J, with 8 bases in the middle. The germline gives CDR1 KGHDR, CDR2 SFDVKD.

CDR3 DNA: TGTGCCATCAACAACTCTGGAAACACCATATATTTT. It yields the protein CAINNSGNTIYF. The chain combines TRBV10-3 with TRBJ1-3; D is unresolved. The V end lost 7 bases, the J end lost 0 bases, and 4 bases lay between the germline ends. The CDR3 sequence is 12 residues long. Germline CDR1 and CDR2: ENHRY and SYGVKD.

J is TRBJ2-3 and V is TRBV6-2 or TRBV6-3; no definite D call. The CDR3 loop spans 15 amino acids. Germline CDR1 is MNHEY and CDR2 is SVGEGT. The ends were cut back, 3 bases at V and 3 bases at J, with 13 bases in the middle. CDR3 residues: CASSYFRRYTDTQYF. CDR3 nucleotide sequence: TGTGCCAGCAGTTATTTTCGGCGGTATACAGATACGCAGTATTTT.

J is TRBJ2-7 and V is TRBV6-5; a weak D match, TRBD1 (5 bases). V gave up 4 bases and J gave up 3 bases, with 10 bases separating them. This CDR3 has 13 amino acids. Per the germline V gene, CDR1 is MNHEY and CDR2 is SVGAGI. Here the CDR3 DNA reads TGTGCCAGCAGTTCTGACAGAGACTACGAGCAGTACTTC. Residues: CASSSDRDYEQYF.

The J gene is TRBJ1-1, the V gene TRBV5-4; weak D call: TRBD1 (5 bases). This CDR3 region has 15 residues. The germline V and J ends were trimmed by 2 bases and 1 base, with 12 bases remaining between them. Germline V CDR1 and CDR2: SGHNT, YYREEE (reference sequence). As DNA, the CDR3 is TGTGCCAGCAGCTTAAAAAGGGGACCGAACACTGAAGCTTTCTTT. Its protein product is CASSLKRGPNTEAFF. Combining the CDR3 with reference TRBV5-4 and TRBJ1-1 gives the whole variable domain ETGVTQSPTHLIKTRGQQVTLRCSSQSGHNTVSWYQQALGQGPQFIFQYYREEENGRGNFPPRFSGLQFPNYSSELNVNALELDDSALYLCASSLKRGPNTEAFFGQGTRLTVV.

CDR3 sequence: CATSRVPGQETQYF. The CDR3 coding sequence is TGTGCCACCAGCAGAGTACCAGGGCAAGAGACCCAGTACTTC. The rearrangement joins TRBV15 to TRBJ2-5; weak D call: TRBD1 (5 bases). CDR1 and CDR2 from the germline V gene are LNHNV and YYDKDF (reference sequence). With 1 base removed from V and 2 bases from J, the gap between germline ends came to 8 bases. The CDR3 runs 14 residues. Variable domain in full (rest from reference TRBV15 and TRBJ2-5): DAMVIQNPRYQVTQFGKPVTLSCSQTLNHNVMYWYQQKSSQAPKLLFHYYDKDFNNEADTPDNFQSRRPNTSFCFLDIRSPGLGDTAMYLCATSRVPGQETQYFGPGTRLLVL.

The chain employs TRBV21-1 and TRBJ2-7. TRBV21-1 is noted as a pseudogene. The CDR3 loop spans 14 amino acids. Here the CDR3 reads CASSKIRGGGEQYF. The CDR3 DNA reads as TGTGCCAGCAGCAAAATCAGGGGAGGAGGAGAGCAGTACTTC.

The chain uses TRBV11-1 and TRBJ2-1; no clear D. V shed 5 bases and J shed 4 bases, with 12 bases lying between them. The CDR3 has 14 amino acids. Germline loops: CDR1 SGHAT, CDR2 FQDESV (reference sequence). The CDR3 region is CASSPKAEYNEQFF. DNA of the CDR3: TGTGCCAGCAGCCCCAAAGCCGAATACAATGAGCAGTTCTTC.